These 27 T cell receptor beta chains originate from one sample sequenced in a study of blood T cell repertoires in COVID-19. Sequencing was performed with immunoSEQ multiplex PCR; in TCRdb, only in-frame clones are kept and a portion is missing. The table shows some 170,000 clones, with roughly 79% occurring only once. The sequencing sample was made of peripheral blood. Receptor source: a woman aged 70-85 years with acute or convalescent COVID-19.

J is TRBJ1-5 and V is TRBV28, with a tentative D call TRBD1 (6 bases). Trimming stripped 4 bases from V and 9 bases from J, with 16 bases between. The CDR3 has 14 amino acids. The germline V gene has CDR1 MDHEN and CDR2 SYDVKM. The CDR3 DNA reads as TGTGCCAGCAGTTCCCCTGGGACACCCGCGCCCCAGCATTTT. Its protein is CASSSPGTPAPQHF.

The chain carries TRBV27 and TRBJ2-3; 10 bases align to TRBD1. Germline V gene lookup returns CDR1 MNHEY and CDR2 SMNVEV (reference sequence). The CDR3 consists of 15 residues. The junction had 5 bases not matched to a gene; V was cut back by 3 bases and J by 5 bases. The CDR3 DNA is TGTGCCAGCAGTTTCGGGACAGGGGTAGGAGATACGCAGTATTTT. It yields the protein CASSFGTGVGDTQYF.

The rearrangement links TRBV12-3 or TRBV12-4 to TRBJ1-6, with a tentative D call TRBD1 (6 bases). This CDR3 is 13 amino acids long. Deletions cut 6 bases from V and 8 bases from J, with 11 bases between. CDR3 nucleotides: TGTGCCAGCAGGCCGGGGGGGCATTCACCCCTCCACTTT. Its protein product is CASRPGGHSPLHF.

V gene TRBV5-1 combines with J gene TRBJ2-5, with TRBD2 matching 9 bases. The CDR3 has 15 amino acids. The V segment lost 0 bases and the J segment 5 bases; nucleotides outside the gene matches: 5. CDR1 and CDR2 from the germline V gene are SGHRS and YFSETQ. CDR3: CASSLGSGRQETQYF. The DNA for the CDR3 is TGCGCCAGCAGCTTGGGTAGCGGGAGACAGGAGACCCAGTACTTC.

In this sample, this clone turned up a few times. The rearrangement uses TRBV5-6 and TRBJ1-2; no firm D call. The germline gives CDR1 SGHDT, CDR2 YYEEEE. Trimming stripped 0 bases from V and 2 bases from J, with 8 bases between. The CDR3 is made up of 14 amino acids. The CDR3 loop reads CASSLGPGNYGYTF. The CDR3 DNA sequence: TGTGCCAGCAGCTTGGGCCCGGGAAACTATGGCTACACCTTC.

This sequence joins TRBV3-1 (or the pseudogene TRBV3-2) and TRBJ2-1; 7 bases are a match to TRBD2. V lost 8 bases and J lost 4; bases outside the gene matches: 11. The CDR3 has 15 residues. Germline CDR1 and CDR2: LGHDT and YNNKEL (reference sequence). The CDR3 protein is CASQGSSGSYNEQFF. The DNA of the CDR3 is TGTGCCAGCCAAGGGAGTAGCGGGTCGTACAATGAGCAGTTCTTC.

The chain has TRBV2 and TRBJ2-3; perhaps TRBD2 as D (5 bases). This CDR3 comprises 12 residues. Trimming stripped 7 bases from V and 3 bases from J, with 8 bases between. Per the germline V gene, CDR1 is SNHLY and CDR2 is FYNNEI. The CDR3 protein is CASKIATDTQYF. CDR3 in DNA: TGTGCCAGCAAAATAGCGACAGATACGCAGTATTTT.

This rearrangement joins TRBV4-1 to TRBJ2-4; 9 positions match TRBD2. The V gene end was trimmed by 1 base and the J gene end by 5 bases; junction bases not matched to a gene: 6. Germline V CDR1 and CDR2: MGHRA, YSYEKL. The CDR3 contains 16 residues. CDR3 residues: CASSQGSSGIQNIQYF. In DNA, the CDR3 is TGCGCCAGCAGCCAAGGATCTAGCGGGATCCAAAACATTCAGTACTTC.

The V call is TRBV15, the J call TRBJ2-3, with D possibly being TRBD2 (5 bases). Per the germline V gene, CDR1 is LNHNV and CDR2 is YYDKDF (reference sequence). Trimming cost V 0 bases and J 2 bases, with 9 bases left between them. The CDR3 totals 15 residues. The CDR3 reads CATSREGSLTDTQYF. The CDR3 bases are TGTGCCACCAGCAGAGAAGGGAGTCTCACAGATACGCAGTATTTT.

The chain recombines TRBV7-9 with TRBJ1-1, with D maybe TRBD1 (5 bases). This CDR3 is 15 amino acids long. The germline gives CDR1 SEHNR, CDR2 FQNEAQ (reference sequence). Trimming took off 6 bases at V and 2 bases at J, with 16 bases between the two ends. The CDR3 spells CASRWGVAENTEAFF. In nucleotides, the CDR3 is TGTGCCAGCAGGTGGGGCGTGGCAGAAAACACTGAAGCTTTCTTT.

The chain carries TRBV5-1 and TRBJ2-1, with TRBD2 matching over 7 bases. Unmatched junction bases numbered 9, after V lost 0 bases and J lost 6 bases. Per germline, CDR1 SGHRS and CDR2 YFSETQ. There are 16 residues in the CDR3. The CDR3 is CASSLAGGVSLNEQFF. CDR3 in DNA: TGCGCCAGCAGCTTGGCGGGAGGAGTGTCCCTCAATGAGCAGTTCTTC. Using reference TRBV5-1 and TRBJ2-1 for the parts outside the CDR3, the full variable domain is KAGVTQTPRYLIKTRGQQVTLSCSPISGHRSVSWYQQTPGQGLQFLFEYFSETQRNKGNFPGRFSGRQFSNSRSEMNVSTLELGDSALYLCASSLAGGVSLNEQFFGPGTRLTVL.

The rearrangement links TRBV5-1 to TRBJ2-2; perhaps TRBD1 as D (7 bases). Between the trimmed V and J ends, which lost 4 bases and 3 bases, there was a span of 13 bases. Germline CDR1 is SGHRS and CDR2 is YFSETQ. The CDR3 is 15 amino acids. For the CDR3, the DNA is TGCGCCAGCAGCGCCCAGGGGGGCCACACCGGGGAGCTGTTTTTT. Encoded protein: CASSAQGGHTGELFF.

This chain joins TRBV13 and TRBJ2-1, with 7 bases lining up with TRBD2. There are 14 residues in the CDR3. Unmatched junction bases numbered 8, after V lost 4 bases and J lost 8 bases. Germline V CDR1 and CDR2: PRHDT, FYEKMQ (reference sequence). The CDR3 sequence: CASSSSGGSYEQFF. CDR3 DNA: TGTGCCAGCAGCTCCTCGGGCGGGAGCTATGAGCAGTTCTTC.

This clone appeared a few times. This rearrangement joins TRBV10-2 to TRBJ1-5; 10 nucleotides align to TRBD1. Germline assignment: CDR1 WSHSY and CDR2 SAAADI. This CDR3 comprises 14 residues. Germline trimming cut 6 bases from V and 7 bases from J; bases unmatched to any gene: 6. The CDR3: CASRGQGIGQPQHF. CDR3 nucleotide sequence: TGCGCCAGCAGGGGACAGGGGATCGGCCAGCCCCAGCATTTT.

The rearrangement joins TRBV7-3 to TRBJ2-2; D remains ambiguous. The CDR3 is 14 residues long. CDR1 and CDR2 (germline): SGHTA, FQGTGA. Trimming pared 0 bases from V and 6 bases from J, leaving 8 bases between. The DNA for the CDR3 is TGTGCCAGCAGCTTAACACCAGGCGCCGGGGAGCTGTTTTTT. Protein product: CASSLTPGAGELFF.

The chain combines TRBV10-3 with TRBJ2-3; TRBD2 aligns across 7 bases. V lost 6 bases and J lost 2; bases outside the gene matches: 14. The V gene's germline CDR1 is ENHRY and CDR2 SYGVKD. This CDR3 comprises 17 residues. The CDR3 reads CAISRSNSGAYTDTQYF. The CDR3 nucleotides read TGTGCCATCAGCAGAAGTAACAGCGGGGCCTACACAGATACGCAGTATTTT.

The chain employs TRBV5-6 and TRBJ2-1; 8 bases map to TRBD1. CDR1 is SGHDT, CDR2 YYEEEE, per germline. The ends lost 4 bases at V and 0 bases at J; junction bases unmatched: 6. This CDR3 has 16 amino acids. The CDR3 DNA is TGTGCCAGCAGCCTTGCCGGGACAGGCTCCTACAATGAGCAGTTCTTC. This gives the protein CASSLAGTGSYNEQFF.

This sequence joins TRBV27 and TRBJ1-5, with TRBD1 matching over 11 bases. Germline V gene sequence: CDR1 MNHEY, CDR2 SMNVEV (reference sequence). V gave up 5 bases and J gave up 7 bases; unmatched junction bases: 10. The CDR3 extends over 16 amino acids. The CDR3 loop is CASSPGTGGIRQPQHF. The CDR3 region has the DNA TGTGCCAGCAGTCCTGGGACAGGGGGTATAAGGCAGCCCCAGCATTTT.

The chain joins TRBV6-1 to TRBJ1-2; 7 nucleotides align to TRBD1. V lost 3 bases and J lost 0; bases outside the gene matches: 13. Per germline, CDR1 MNHNS and CDR2 SASEGT. The CDR3 consists of 18 residues. CDR3 sequence: CASSDASQGIRANYGYTF. The CDR3 bases are TGTGCCAGCAGTGACGCCTCACAGGGGATAAGGGCTAACTATGGCTACACCTTC.

The chain recombines TRBV29-1 with TRBJ1-2, with D tentatively TRBD1 (6 bases). Between the trimmed V and J ends, which lost 2 bases and 8 bases, there was a span of 18 bases. Germline values: CDR1 SQVTM, CDR2 ANQGSEA. The CDR3 consists of 14 residues. The CDR3 DNA sequence: TGCAGCGTTGAAACGGGCCAGGGGATAGGGGGCTACACCTTC. It translates to CSVETGQGIGGYTF. Filled out from reference TRBV29-1 and TRBJ1-2, the complete variable domain reads SAVISQKPSRDICQRGTSLTIQCQVDSQVTMMFWYRQQPGQSLTLIATANQGSEATYESGFVIDKFPISRPNLTFSTLTVSNMSPEDSSIYLCSVETGQGIGGYTFGSGTRLTVV.

Here the CDR3 reads CASSFGQGFRKLFF. The CDR3 DNA reads TGTGCCAGCAGCTTCGGGCAGGGCTTTCGGAAACTGTTTTTT. V usage is TRBV7-9 and J usage is TRBJ1-4; a weak D match, TRBD1 (5 bases). Trimming pared 3 bases from V and 11 bases from J, leaving 16 bases between. CDR3 length: 14 amino acids. Germline V gives CDR1 SEHNR, CDR2 FQNEAQ (reference sequence).

J is TRBJ2-2 and V is TRBV30; D is unresolved. V was clipped by 4 bases and J by 4 bases, with 7 bases between them. Per germline, CDR1 GTSNPN and CDR2 SVGIG (reference sequence). The CDR3 is made up of 12 amino acids. Here the CDR3 DNA reads TGTGCCTGGATTATGTCCACCGGGGAGCTGTTTTTT. Amino acid sequence: CAWIMSTGELFF.

The rearrangement uses TRBV7-9 and TRBJ2-1; TRBD2 agrees at 9 bases. V trimming: 11 bases; J trimming: 1 base; junction bases outside the gene matches: 21. Looked up from germline, CDR1 is SEHNR and CDR2 is FQNEAQ (reference sequence). The CDR3 is made up of 19 amino acids. CDR3 in amino acids: CAVKVGGGVAGASYNEQFF. The CDR3 DNA follows: TGTGCCGTCAAGGTTGGGGGCGGGGTAGCGGGAGCATCCTACAATGAGCAGTTCTTC.

J is TRBJ2-7 and V is TRBV10-3; 7 bases fit TRBD1. J gave up 6 bases and V 6 bases, and 5 bases lay outside the gene matches. CDR3 length: 12 residues. Looked up from germline, CDR1 is ENHRY and CDR2 is SYGVKD. For the CDR3, the DNA is TGTGCCATCAGAGGACAGGTTGCCGAGCAGTACTTC. Residues: CAIRGQVAEQYF.

This CDR3 reads CASSARVSEQFF. Written as DNA, the CDR3 is TGTGCCAGCTCAGCCAGGGTGAGTGAGCAGTTCTTC. J is TRBJ2-1 and V is TRBV3-1 (or the pseudogene TRBV3-2); D might be TRBD1 (5 bases). The CDR3 is 12 residues long. Germline V gene sequence: CDR1 LGHDT, CDR2 YNNKEL (reference sequence). Trimming removed 8 bases at V and 9 bases at J, with 14 bases between.

Comment on this clone: A read error may be the cause here, since a much bigger clone is one base away. The chain joins TRBV5-6 to TRBJ2-7; 11 bases agree with TRBD1. With 4 bases clipped from V and 4 bases from J, the junction kept 4 bases outside the gene matches. Germline loops: CDR1 SGHDT, CDR2 YYEEEE. This CDR3 has 14 residues. The CDR3 sequence: CASSPGTGGYEQYF. CDR3 in DNA: TGTGCCAGCAGCCCCGGGACAGGGGGTTACGAGCAGTACTTC.

This chain connects TRBV19 to TRBJ1-6, with D perhaps TRBD1 (6 bases). CDR1 and CDR2 from the germline V gene are LNHDA and SQIVND (reference sequence). The CDR3 is 13 amino acids. With 5 bases removed from V and 6 bases from J, the gap between germline ends came to 8 bases. The CDR3 region has the DNA TGTGCCAGTAGTTCACAGGGTAATTCACCCCTCCACTTT. It translates to CASSSQGNSPLHF.